This note documents a single TCR beta chain sequence. Its target is not known. Indicated time point: blood 2 weeks post-SBRT. The treatment was: 15 Gy SBRT to primary tumor, nephrectomy 4 weeks later. After SBRT, blood was collected at 2 and 4 weeks, plus baseline. This renal cell carcinoma was of the clear cell type. These data are taken from a study of radiation and T cells in renal cell carcinoma. Regarding the study as a whole: No pretreatment tumor biopsies were available for baseline clonotypes. From baseline, blood top tumor clonotypes peaked at 2 weeks post-radiation.

Germline V gene sequence: CDR1 SNHLY, CDR2 FYNNEI. The CDR3 extends over 15 amino acids. V shed 0 bases and J shed 0 bases, with 9 bases lying between them. Assay used: immunoSEQ multiplex PCR; TCRdb lists only in-frame clones, some missing. The sample holds about 150,000 clones, approximately 90% seen once. The origin of this receptor is a woman aged 45-60 years with renal cell carcinoma. Sequences were derived from blood, sampled from a patient whose treatment included radiotherapy and nephrectomy. The chain employs TRBV2 and TRBJ2-7; TRBD1 might be the D (5 bases). The CDR3, as DNA: TGTGCCAGCAGTGAAGCAGGGGTGCCCTCCTACGAGCAGTACTTC. This encodes CASSEAGVPSYEQYF. The whole variable domain, remainder taken from reference TRBV2 and TRBJ2-7, is EPEVTQTPSHQVTQMGQEVILRCVPISNHLYFYWYRQILGQKVEFLVSFYNNEISEKSEIFDDQFSVERPDGSNFTLKIRSTKLEDSAMYFCASSEAGVPSYEQYFGPGTRLTVT.